The present entry profiles one T cell receptor beta chain with its context. Its antigen is unknown. The sample is drawn from a study of cytomegalovirus exposure and HLA in healthy donors. Study information: HLA-typed donors were the source of some 85 million unique TCRs, which an early data release held.

Whole-study findings and limits: For TCR beta chains, V- and J-gene trimming was later linked to a missense DCLRE1C variant. Using a false discovery rate of 0.05, a later analysis showed that 15,000 to 20,000 TCR beta sequences were associated with HLA alleles.

The PCR ran on 60 Vbeta and 13 Jbeta primers. Sequencing was performed with immunoSEQ multiplex PCR; in TCRdb, only in-frame clones are kept and a portion is missing. The sample holds about 180,000 clones, 70% to 80% seen once. The ends lost 4 bases at V and 6 bases at J; junction bases unmatched: 10. CDR1 SEHNR and CDR2 FQNEAQ come from the germline V gene (reference sequence). The CDR3 loop spans 15 amino acids. This chain links TRBV7-9 with TRBJ2-3, with 7 bases that match TRBD2. Source material: PBMCs. This clonotype originated in an older woman in good health and CMV-seropositive. DNA for the CDR3: TGTGCCAGCAGCTCGGGAGGAAGGACAAGCGATACGCAGTATTTT. As protein: CASSSGGRTSDTQYF.